A selection of T cell receptor beta chains follows, all from one sample in a study of regulatory T cells in long-lasting Graves disease. In TCRdb, the multiplex PCR reads were re-called with MiXCR into one record per CDR3 protein. In the table there are around 400,000 distinct CDR3 sequences, roughly a sixth of which are singletons. Specimen: peripheral blood mononuclear cells (PBMCs), collected at new diagnosis, from a patient treated with antithyroid drugs. The receptors shown here come from a female donor with Graves disease. The CDR3 runs from the conserved cysteine through the conserved F or W. D genes are given only for firm matches. Part of the rows lack a size; the others show once, few, many or a class for expanded clones.

v_call,clone_size,d_call,j_call,cdr3_aa,cdr3_nt
TRBV2,many,-,TRBJ1-2,CASRQDRDGYTF,TGTGCCAGCAGGCAGGATCGGGATGGCTACACCTTC
TRBV19,many,-,TRBJ1-2,CASSIGQGIINYGYTF,TGTGCCAGTAGTATAGGTCAGGGGATTATCAACTATGGCTACACCTTC
TRBV7-2,many,-,TRBJ2-3,CASSVTLSTDTQYF,TGTGCCAGCAGCGTAACTCTGAGCACAGATACGCAGTATTTT
TRBV5-1,few,-,TRBJ1-5,CASSPGSGGGNQPQHF,TGCGCCAGCAGCCCCGGGAGCGGGGGCGGCAATCAGCCCCAGCATTTT
TRBV2,few,TRBD1,TRBJ1-3,CASRRNRGPGNTIYF,TGTGCCAGCAGGCGTAACAGGGGGCCTGGAAACACCATATATTTT
TRBV12-3/TRBV12-4,many,-,TRBJ2-1,CASSSLSSYNEQFF,TGTGCCAGCAGTTCCCTCTCCTCCTACAATGAGCAGTTCTTC
TRBV15,many,TRBD1,TRBJ1-1,CATSIQQGSEAFF,TGTGCCACCAGCATCCAACAGGGGTCCGAAGCTTTCTTT
TRBV5-1,-,-,TRBJ1-1,CASSSGTQNTEAFF,TGCGCCAGCAGCTCCGGGACTCAGAACACTGAAGCTTTCTTT
TRBV12-3/TRBV12-4,-,TRBD2,TRBJ2-4,CASSLPAGGPGNIQYF,TGTGCCAGCAGTTTACCTGCGGGAGGGCCTGGGAACATTCAGTACTTC
TRBV6-2/TRBV6-3,-,-,TRBJ1-3,CASSYRKITVSGNTIYF,TGTGCCAGCAGTTACCGCAAAATTACGGTCTCTGGAAACACCATATATTTT
TRBV7-9,-,TRBD1,TRBJ2-7,CASSLGVQGAYEQYF,TGTGCCAGCAGCTTAGGAGTTCAGGGGGCCTACGAGCAGTACTTC
TRBV5-1,many,-,TRBJ2-3,CASSFQGSDTQYF,TGTGCCAGCAGCTTCCAGGGGTCAGATACGCAGTATTTT
TRBV12-3/TRBV12-4,many,TRBD1,TRBJ1-1,CASTRTGVNTEAFF,TGTGCCAGCACCCGAACAGGGGTGAACACTGAAGCTTTCTTT
TRBV28,many,TRBD2,TRBJ2-7,CASSYPSGDSYEQYF,TGTGCCAGCAGTTATCCTAGCGGGGATTCCTACGAGCAGTACTTC
TRBV29-1,-,TRBD1,TRBJ1-1,CSVEFRQGIATEAFF,TGCAGCGTTGAATTCCGACAGGGCATCGCCACTGAAGCTTTCTTT
TRBV28,many,-,TRBJ2-5,CASNTFGQYQETQYF,TGTGCCAGTAATACTTTCGGACAGTACCAAGAGACCCAGTACTTC
TRBV28,few,-,TRBJ2-2,CASSTWTATGELFF,TGTGCCAGCAGTACATGGACCGCGACCGGGGAGCTGTTTTTT
TRBV11-2,many,-,TRBJ1-2,CASSLDPAGGDGYTF,TGTGCCAGCAGCTTAGACCCAGCCGGCGGAGATGGCTACACCTTC
TRBV5-1,-,TRBD1,TRBJ2-5,CASSLTGGTQETQYF,TGCGCCAGCAGCTTGACAGGGGGTACGCAAGAGACCCAGTACTTC
TRBV20-1,-,TRBD1,TRBJ1-2,CSGTANHYGYTF,TGCAGCGGGACAGCGAACCACTATGGCTACACCTTC
TRBV10-3,many,-,TRBJ1-1,CAIMSRTDDTEAFF,TGTGCCATCATGTCCCGGACAGATGACACTGAAGCTTTCTTT